Presented here are 23 T cell receptor beta chains from one specimen sequenced in a study of blood T cell repertoires in COVID-19. The table came from immunoSEQ multiplex PCR; TCRdb's copy has only in-frame clones and leaves some out. The sample records 95,000 to 150,000 clones, about 80% being singletons. Sequenced: peripheral blood. These receptors were collected from a man aged 60 to 75 with active or convalescent COVID-19.

This sequence joins TRBV7-9 and TRBJ2-3; D perhaps matches TRBD2 (6 bases). The CDR3 covers 12 residues. V was cut by 3 bases and J by 8 bases, with 9 bases left in between. CDR1 is SEHNR and CDR2 is FQNEAQ in the germline V gene (reference sequence). The CDR3 DNA sequence: TGTGCCAGCAGCTTCCCCGGGGGTACGCAGTATTTT. Amino acid sequence: CASSFPGGTQYF.

The chain employs TRBV5-6 and TRBJ2-1, with 7 bases matching TRBD2. V trimming: 0 bases; J trimming: 5 bases; junction bases outside the gene matches: 11. The CDR3 contains 17 residues. Germline values: CDR1 SGHDT, CDR2 YYEEEE. The CDR3 bases are TGTGCCAGCAGCTTGGGCTCGGCGGGAGCTAGCCACAATGAGCAGTTCTTC. Its protein product is CASSLGSAGASHNEQFF. The full variable domain, with the rest looked up from reference TRBV5-6 and TRBJ2-1, is DAGVTQSPTHLIKTRGQQVTLRCSPKSGHDTVSWYQQALGQGPQFIFQYYEEEERQRGNFPDRFSGHQFPNYSSELNVNALLLGDSALYLCASSLGSAGASHNEQFFGPGTRLTVL.

The chain's CDR3 is CASPLGSGSSYNEQFF. The CDR3 DNA reads as TGTGCCAGCCCCTTGGGTAGCGGTAGCTCCTACAATGAGCAGTTCTTC. This rearrangement joins TRBV7-2 to TRBJ2-1; weak D call: TRBD2 (6 bases). The CDR3 loop spans 16 amino acids. Trimming stripped 8 bases from V and 0 bases from J, with 17 bases between. The germline CDR1 and CDR2 sequences are SGHTA and FQGNSA.

This clone was recorded only once. The chain has TRBV27 and TRBJ2-7; TRBD2 matches 11 bases. Germline CDR1 reads MNHEY; CDR2 reads SMNVEV (reference sequence). Losses at the gene ends were 0 bases for V and 7 bases for J; bases not matched to a gene: 5. The CDR3 spans 15 residues. The CDR3 loop is CASSLSLAGAGEQYF. The CDR3 region has the DNA TGTGCCAGCAGTTTATCACTAGCGGGAGCGGGGGAGCAGTACTTC.

The chain recombines TRBV6-2 or TRBV6-3 with TRBJ1-1, with D hard to call. Trimming removed 2 bases from V and 4 bases from J, with 8 bases in between. Germline CDR1 and CDR2: MNHEY and SVGEGT. This CDR3 is 13 amino acids long. Here the CDR3 reads CASSYDSFTEAFF. The CDR3 DNA sequence: TGTGCCAGCAGTTACGACTCCTTCACTGAAGCTTTCTTT.

The genes are TRBV15 and TRBJ2-3; no clear D. Trimming took 6 bases from V and 4 from J, leaving 11 bases between them. CDR3 length: 13 residues. CDR1 and CDR2 from the germline V gene are LNHNV and YYDKDF (reference sequence). The CDR3 nucleotides are TGTGCCACCAGTACTGATCTCCCAGATACGCAGTATTTT. Its protein product is CATSTDLPDTQYF.

V gene TRBV5-4 combines with J gene TRBJ1-1; a weak D match, TRBD1 (5 bases). The CDR3 is made up of 16 amino acids. Germline lookup yields CDR1 SGHNT and CDR2 YYREEE (reference sequence). The V end was cut by 2 bases, the J end by 2 bases, with 16 bases between. This CDR3 is CASSFPAGRGNTEAFF. The CDR3 nucleotides read TGTGCCAGCAGCTTCCCTGCAGGGCGGGGAAACACTGAAGCTTTCTTT.

The J gene is TRBJ1-6, the V gene TRBV30, with unresolved D. The CDR3 runs to 12 residues. The germline V and J ends were trimmed by 5 bases and 8 bases, with 10 bases remaining between them. Germline CDR1 is GTSNPN and CDR2 is SVGIG (reference sequence). This CDR3 is CAWAHGDSPLHF. In nucleotides, the CDR3 is TGTGCCTGGGCACACGGGGATTCACCCCTCCACTTT. Variable domain in full (rest from reference TRBV30 and TRBJ1-6): SQTIHQWPATLVQPVGSPLSLECTVEGTSNPNLYWYRQAAGRGLQLLFYSVGIGQISSEVPQNLSASRPQDRQFILSSKKLLLSDSGFYLCAWAHGDSPLHFGNGTRLTVT.

The chain couples TRBV11-2 to TRBJ2-5, with 9 bases matching TRBD2. The V gene's germline CDR1 is SGHAT and CDR2 FQNNGV. J lost 1 base, V lost 5 bases, and 2 bases had no gene match. The CDR3 spans 14 residues. As DNA, the CDR3 is TGTGCCAGCAGCGCGACTAGCGGCCAAGAGACCCAGTACTTC. This gives the protein CASSATSGQETQYF.

The chain couples TRBV12-3 or TRBV12-4 to TRBJ2-1, with no clear D. V lost 1 base, J lost 3 bases, and 4 bases lay in between. This CDR3 has 13 residues. Written as DNA, the CDR3 is TGTGCCAGCAGTTTAGAATACTACAATGAGCAGTTCTTC. This sequence encodes CASSLEYYNEQFF.

The CDR3 DNA follows: TGCGCCAGCAGCCAAGATCCTCTGGCCCCGGGGGAGCAGTACTTC. This translates into CASSQDPLAPGEQYF. The V and J genes are TRBV4-3 and TRBJ2-7; D may be TRBD2 (5 bases). CDR1 and CDR2 (germline): LGHNA, YSLEER. This CDR3 contains 15 residues. V was shortened by 0 bases and J by 7 bases, with 16 bases between the two germline ends.

This rearrangement joins TRBV5-1 to TRBJ2-7; 13 positions agree with TRBD2. The length of the CDR3 is 15 residues. The trim removed 5 bases at V and 2 bases at J, leaving 4 bases unmatched. Per the germline V gene, CDR1 is SGHRS and CDR2 is YFSETQ. The CDR3 bases are TGCGCCAGCAGTCCACTAGCGGGAGGGCCCTACGAGCAGTACTTC. As protein: CASSPLAGGPYEQYF.

This chain uses TRBV11-2 with TRBJ1-1, with no clear D. The germline V gene has CDR1 SGHAT and CDR2 FQNNGV. The CDR3 is 12 amino acids. The V gene lost 2 bases and the J gene lost 7 bases, with 8 bases spanning the gap. CDR3 bases: TGTGCCAGCAGCTTATCCGCGGATGAAGCTTTCTTT. It translates to CASSLSADEAFF. The variable domain in full, completed from reference TRBV11-2 and TRBJ1-1, reads EAGVAQSPRYKIIEKRQSVAFWCNPISGHATLYWYQQILGQGPKLLIQFQNNGVVDDSQLPKDRFSAERLKGVDSTLKIQPAKLEDSAVYLCASSLSADEAFFGQGTRLTVV.

The genes are TRBV18 and TRBJ2-1, with TRBD2 matching 10 bases. Germline-derived CDR1 and CDR2 are KGHSH and LQKENI. Trimming took 6 bases from V and 2 from J; bases not matched to a gene: 4. The CDR3 is 15 residues long. CDR3 residues: CASSPTSGAYNEQFF. The CDR3 DNA is TGTGCCAGCTCTCCAACTAGCGGGGCCTACAATGAGCAGTTCTTC.

The chain has TRBV27 and TRBJ2-7; TRBD2 matches 7 bases. Looked up from germline, CDR1 is MNHEY and CDR2 is SMNVEV (reference sequence). J gave up 3 bases and V 4 bases, and 9 bases lay outside the gene matches. The CDR3 loop spans 15 amino acids. The CDR3 protein is CASSSLLAGGYEQYF. CDR3 DNA sequence: TGTGCCAGCAGTTCACTTTTAGCGGGCGGCTACGAGCAGTACTTC.

The chain has TRBV5-4 and TRBJ2-5; maybe TRBD2 (6 bases). Germline V gives CDR1 SGHNT, CDR2 YYREEE (reference sequence). The V and J ends lost 3 bases and 2 bases respectively, with 14 bases between them. This CDR3 spans 15 amino acids. The chain's CDR3 is CASSYVRGTQETQYF. CDR3 bases: TGTGCCAGCAGCTACGTACGCGGGACTCAAGAGACCCAGTACTTC.

The genes are TRBV30 and TRBJ2-7, with D tentatively TRBD1 (6 bases). V was pared by 1 base and J by 4 bases, with 8 bases between. This CDR3 contains 12 residues. Looked up from germline, CDR1 is GTSNPN and CDR2 is SVGIG (reference sequence). CDR3 DNA sequence: TGTGCCTGGAGTGCACAGGGATACGAGCAGTACTTC. It is translated as CAWSAQGYEQYF.

The rearrangement joins TRBV29-1 to TRBJ1-1, with D possibly TRBD1 on 5 matching bases. CDR3 length: 10 amino acids. Deletions cut 4 bases from V and 6 bases from J, with 6 bases between. CDR1 and CDR2 (germline): SQVTM, ANQGSEA. The CDR3 bases are TGCAGCGTTGGGGGCGCTGAAGCTTTCTTT. This codes for CSVGGAEAFF. Supplemented by reference TRBV29-1 and TRBJ1-1, the full variable domain reads SAVISQKPSRDICQRGTSLTIQCQVDSQVTMMFWYRQQPGQSLTLIATANQGSEATYESGFVIDKFPISRPNLTFSTLTVSNMSPEDSSIYLCSVGGAEAFFGQGTRLTVV.

V is TRBV7-6 and J is TRBJ2-5; 8 bases fit TRBD2. V dropped 3 bases and J dropped 2; count of bases not matched to a gene: 2. CDR3 size: 14 residues. From germline, CDR1 is SGHVS and CDR2 FNYEAQ. For the CDR3, the DNA is TGTGCCAGCAGCTTCGGGGGGGAGCAAGAGACCCAGTACTTC. Translation gives CASSFGGEQETQYF.

The chain joins TRBV5-1 to TRBJ2-7, with TRBD2 matching 8 bases. J was trimmed by 3 bases and V by 4 bases; bases with no gene match: 9. The length of the CDR3 is 15 residues. Germline assignment: CDR1 SGHRS and CDR2 YFSETQ. In DNA form, the CDR3 reads TGCGCCAGCAGCCCGGTAAAGCGGGAGAGCTACGAGCAGTACTTC. Translating it yields CASSPVKRESYEQYF.

This sequence joins TRBV29-1 and TRBJ2-2; 10 positions agree with TRBD2. The CDR3 has 13 amino acids. The junction had 5 bases not matched to a gene; V was cut back by 5 bases and J by 8 bases. The germline V gene encodes CDR1 SQVTM and CDR2 ANQGSEA. CDR3 nucleotides: TGCAGCGTTCCGGGACTAGCGAAGGGGGAGCTGTTTTTT. It translates to CSVPGLAKGELFF.

The genes are TRBV28 and TRBJ2-7; maybe TRBD1 (7 bases). The CDR3 consists of 15 residues. The germline CDR1 and CDR2 sequences are MDHEN and SYDVKM. Trimming stripped 0 bases from V and 0 bases from J, with 9 bases between. CDR3 nucleotides: TGTGCCAGCAGTTTATGGCGGGACAGCTCCTACGAGCAGTACTTC. Translation gives CASSLWRDSSYEQYF.

The chain joins TRBV7-2 to TRBJ2-7; 13 nucleotides agree with TRBD2. The V segment lost 1 base and the J segment 6 bases; nucleotides outside the gene matches: 3. This CDR3 region has 15 residues. Germline-derived CDR1 and CDR2 are SGHTA and FQGNSA. CDR3 region: CASSLVRLAGGEQYF. The CDR3 region has the DNA TGTGCCAGCAGCTTAGTCCGACTAGCGGGAGGCGAGCAGTACTTC.